Listed below are T cell receptor beta chains from one sample, sequenced in a study of naive and memory T cell subsets. In TCRdb, the UMI-ligation and nested PCR reads were re-called with MiXCR into one record per CDR3 protein. Here the sample spans 130,000 to 150,000 distinct CDR3 sequences, more than 15% being singletons. Sequences were obtained from naive CD4+ T cells from blood. The origin of the receptors is a human donor in good health. CDR3s include the opening cysteine and the closing phenylalanine or tryptophan. Each record gives: CDR3 DNA, CDR3 protein, clone size, V gene, J gene, D gene. A D gene is named only where the DNA matches it firmly. Part of the rows lack a size; the others show once, few, many or a class for expanded clones.

TGTGCCAGCAGTCCGCCGCGGCACAATGAGCAGTTCTTC	CASSPPRHNEQFF	-	TRBV28	TRBJ2-1	-
TGCGCCAGCAGGCTAAACCAGGGGGCTGGTGGCTACACCTTC	CASRLNQGAGGYTF	-	TRBV10-2	TRBJ1-2	TRBD1
TGTGCCAGCAAGGACAGACGCAATCAGCCCCAGCATTTT	CASKDRRNQPQHF	-	TRBV28	TRBJ1-5	-
TGTGCCAGCAGTGATTCAAACAGGGGCCTCACAGATACGCAGTATTTT	CASSDSNRGLTDTQYF	-	TRBV2	TRBJ2-3	TRBD1
TGTGCCAGCAGTTTAAGGGACAGGGACTATGGCTACACCTTC	CASSLRDRDYGYTF	few	TRBV12-3/TRBV12-4	TRBJ1-2	TRBD1
TGCGCCAGCAGCCAAACAGGACCAACAGATACGCAGTATTTT	CASSQTGPTDTQYF	few	TRBV4-1	TRBJ2-3	-
TGTGCCAGCAGCTTTATGGGCAACTATGGCTACACCTTC	CASSFMGNYGYTF	-	TRBV5-6	TRBJ1-2	-
TGCGCCAGCAGCTTTCCAACCAATGAGCAGTTCTTC	CASSFPTNEQFF	-	TRBV4-1	TRBJ2-1	-
TGTGCCAGCAGTTTTAGGGGAGCTGGGGCCAACGTCCTGACTTTC	CASSFRGAGANVLTF	-	TRBV28	TRBJ2-6	-
TGCAGTGCTAGCGGGCCCTACGAGCAGTACTTC	CSASGPYEQYF	many	TRBV20-1	TRBJ2-7	-
TGTGCCAGCAGCCAATTAGGGTCAGATCAGCCCCAGCATTTT	CASSQLGSDQPQHF	-	TRBV3-1	TRBJ1-5	-
TGTGCCAGCAGCAACGGGGTGCATCAGCCCCAGCATTTT	CASSNGVHQPQHF	-	TRBV6-2/TRBV6-3	TRBJ1-5	-
TGTGCCAGTAGTATAGAGACAGGGGATTCCTACGAGCAGTACTTC	CASSIETGDSYEQYF	-	TRBV19	TRBJ2-7	TRBD1
TGTGCCAGCAGCTCGACTCTTTACAAGAACACCGGGGAGCTGTTTTTT	CASSSTLYKNTGELFF	few	TRBV11-1	TRBJ2-2	-
TGTGCCAGCAGCGTAGCCCGGGGATGGAACACCTACAATGAGCAGTTCTTC	CASSVARGWNTYNEQFF	-	TRBV9	TRBJ2-1	-
TGTGCCATCAGTCAGTGGACTCAGGATGAGCAGTTCTTC	CAISQWTQDEQFF	few	TRBV10-3	TRBJ2-1	-
TGCGCCAGCAGCCAAGATGAGACACATACCTACGAGCAGTACTTC	CASSQDETHTYEQYF	-	TRBV4-3	TRBJ2-7	-
TGTGCCAGCAATCACAGGGGGCAGGAGACCCAGTACTTC	CASNHRGQETQYF	few	TRBV12-3/TRBV12-4	TRBJ2-5	TRBD1
TGTGCCAGCAGGGGGACTACTGGGGCCAACGTCCTGACTTTC	CASRGTTGANVLTF	few	TRBV7-2	TRBJ2-6	TRBD2
TGCAGTGCTAGATCGGGACAACTCTACGAGCAGTACTTC	CSARSGQLYEQYF	-	TRBV20-1	TRBJ2-7	-
TGTGCCAGCAGGTCCGGGACAGGTTACAATGAGCAGTTCTTC	CASRSGTGYNEQFF	few	TRBV28	TRBJ2-1	TRBD1
TGTGCCAACAAATGGCGGGAGAAAATCGGGGAGCTGTTTTTT	CANKWREKIGELFF	-	TRBV7-2	TRBJ2-2	TRBD2
TGCGCCAGCAGTCGCGAGATCGCGAACACCGGGGAGCTGTTTTTT	CASSREIANTGELFF	few	TRBV10-1	TRBJ2-2	-
TGTGCCAGCAGTGATGTGAGGCAGCGGTTGGTAAACACTGAAGCTTTCTTT	CASSDVRQRLVNTEAFF	-	TRBV6-1	TRBJ1-1	-
TGCAGTGCTAGAGTCGCGGGGGCCCCGGCGTACCAGACCCAGTACTTC	CSARVAGAPAYQTQYF	few	TRBV20-1	TRBJ2-5	-
TGTGCCAGTAAGCTTGAGGGAATCGGTTCACCCCTCCACTTT	CASKLEGIGSPLHF	few	TRBV6-5	TRBJ1-6	-
TGTGCCAGCAGTTTAGAAGGGTTAGCCAAAAACATTCAGTACTTC	CASSLEGLAKNIQYF	few	TRBV12-3/TRBV12-4	TRBJ2-4	-
TGTGCCAGCAGCTTAGTAAGGTGGCAGACGGGTGCCGGGGAGCTGTTTTTT	CASSLVRWQTGAGELFF	-	TRBV7-8	TRBJ2-2	-